These 7 T cell receptor beta chains originate from one sample sequenced in a study of OX40 agonist ivuxolimab in advanced cancers. Method: immunoSEQ multiplex PCR; TCRdb's copy keeps in-frame clones and lacks some. Among 65,000 to 95,000 clones listed, roughly 92% were seen once. The sample consisted of CD4+ or CD8+ T cells sorted from blood, taken in a trial of the OX40 agonist ivuxolimab. The receptors shown here come from an adult with an advanced solid tumor such as melanoma, head and neck, liver or kidney cancer.

The chain has TRBV18 and TRBJ2-7; possible D gene TRBD1, 6 bases. Germline CDR1 reads KGHSH; CDR2 reads LQKENI. With 3 bases removed from V and 5 bases from J, the gap between germline ends came to 14 bases. The CDR3 runs 14 residues. CDR3 sequence: CASSPPAGVNEQYF. The CDR3 DNA sequence: TGTGCCAGCTCACCTCCGGCAGGGGTCAACGAGCAGTACTTC.

The V gene is TRBV7-2, the J gene TRBJ2-3; 7 nucleotides agree with TRBD2. J gave up 1 base and V 1 base, and 8 bases lay outside the gene matches. Germline V gives CDR1 SGHTA, CDR2 FQGNSA. CDR3 length equals 17 residues. In DNA form, the CDR3 reads TGTGCCAGCAGCTTAGATATGGCGGGAGTAGGCACAGATACGCAGTATTTT. Protein sequence: CASSLDMAGVGTDTQYF.

This chain links TRBV14 with TRBJ2-1; TRBD2 matches 12 bases. The trim removed 4 bases at V and 10 bases at J, leaving 5 bases unmatched. The CDR3 length is 14 residues. Germline V gives CDR1 SGHDN, CDR2 FVKESK. In DNA form, the CDR3 reads TGTGCCAGCAGCCCTGGACTAGCGGGGAGAGAGCAGTTCTTC. Protein product: CASSPGLAGREQFF.

The CDR3: CASSFYRREDSEQFF. The CDR3 DNA is TGTGCCAGCAGCTTTTATAGGCGGGAGGACAGTGAGCAGTTCTTC. V gene TRBV7-2 combines with J gene TRBJ2-1; 8 bases are a match to TRBD2. The CDR3 totals 15 residues. The J segment lost 9 bases and the V segment lost 3 bases, leaving 10 bases of the junction unmatched. Germline V gene sequence: CDR1 SGHTA, CDR2 FQGNSA.

V usage is TRBV18 and J usage is TRBJ1-1; the D gene is possibly TRBD1 (6 bases). CDR1 is KGHSH and CDR2 is LQKENI in the germline V gene. Trimming cost V 4 bases and J 2 bases, with 20 bases left between them. The CDR3 length is 17 residues. CDR3 bases: TGTGCCAGCTCACGGACAGTGCTTGGGGGCCCAAACACTGAAGCTTTCTTT. Its protein is CASSRTVLGGPNTEAFF.

This clone has only a few counts. The CDR3 protein is CASSLGLAGWGHGELFF. The CDR3 region has the DNA TGTGCCAGCAGCTTAGGACTAGCGGGATGGGGGCACGGGGAGCTGTTTTTT. The rearrangement links TRBV7-2 to TRBJ2-2; 11 bases fit TRBD2. Germline assignment: CDR1 SGHTA and CDR2 FQGNSA. CDR3 length equals 17 residues. The V gene end was trimmed by 1 base and the J gene end by 7 bases; junction bases not matched to a gene: 8. The full variable domain, rest sourced from reference TRBV7-2 and TRBJ2-2, is GAGVSQSPSNKVTEKGKDVELRCDPISGHTALYWYRQSLGQGLEFLIYFQGNSAPDKSGLPSDRFSAERTGGSVSTLTIQRTQQEDSAVYLCASSLGLAGWGHGELFFGEGSRLTVL.

The gene calls are TRBV19 and TRBJ2-5; 8 nucleotides agree with TRBD1. V trimming: 4 bases; J trimming: 1 base; junction bases outside the gene matches: 2. This CDR3 is built from 14 residues. The germline V gene has CDR1 LNHDA and CDR2 SQIVND (reference sequence). CDR3 sequence: CASSNRGAQETQYF. The CDR3, as DNA: TGTGCCAGTAGTAACAGGGGGGCCCAAGAGACCCAGTACTTC.